The 25 T cell receptor beta chains below come from one sample, sequenced in a study of response to subunit inactivated influenza vaccine. MiXCR, run by TCRdb on the RT-PCR reads, gives a single entry per CDR3 protein. Of about 540,000 distinct CDR3 sequences in the sample, under 30% are singletons; the top ten hold around 2.8%. These data were also reused for a study on T cells expressing NK-cell markers. That source adds: TCR beta cDNA was generated via 5'RACE template switching incorporating UMIs.

Here the sequenced sample was CD4+ T cells sorted from PBMCs, taken about 11 days after vaccination. All receptors derive from a man in his forties or fifties who received an inactivated influenza vaccine.

Only a few counts were recorded for this clonotype. The genes are TRBV9 and TRBJ2-3; D is undetermined. V shed 0 bases and J shed 2 bases, with 7 bases lying between them. CDR3 length equals 14 residues. Germline V gene sequence: CDR1 SGDLS, CDR2 YYNGEE. DNA for the CDR3: TGTGCCAGCAGCGTAGGGGCAACCACAGATACGCAGTATTTT. Protein sequence: CASSVGATTDTQYF.

This clonotype has only a few counts. The CDR3 nucleotides read TGTGCCAGCAGTTTATTCCGGGACGAGCAAGAGACCCAGTACTTC. Translated, it gives CASSLFRDEQETQYF. The chain is built from TRBV6-2 or TRBV6-3 and TRBJ2-5; D might be TRBD1 or TRBD2, each matching 5 bases. Germline V CDR1 and CDR2: MNHEY, SVGEGT. The CDR3 runs 15 residues. V was pared by 4 bases and J by 2 bases, with 14 bases between.

The gene calls are TRBV27 and TRBJ1-3, with D tentatively TRBD1 (5 bases). Germline CDR1 is MNHEY and CDR2 is SMNVEV (reference sequence). The CDR3 spans 14 residues. V was trimmed by 3 bases and J by 3 bases, leaving 9 bases between them. In nucleotides, the CDR3 is TGTGCCAGCAGTTTTCGGGGGGGTGGAAACACCATATATTTT. Translation gives CASSFRGGGNTIYF.

This clonotype turned up a few times. The genes are TRBV7-9 and TRBJ1-4; D is perhaps TRBD1 (5 bases). V lost 3 bases to trimming and J lost 3 bases, with 11 bases between them. The germline gives CDR1 SEHNR, CDR2 FQNEAQ (reference sequence). The CDR3 consists of 15 residues. The CDR3 sequence is CASSFGGFANEKLFF. DNA of the CDR3: TGTGCCAGCAGCTTCGGGGGGTTTGCTAATGAAAAACTGTTTTTT.

The table lists this clonotype with a few counts. The V call is TRBV5-1, the J call TRBJ2-2; no firm D call. The CDR3 length is 15 residues. Germline values: CDR1 SGHRS, CDR2 YFSETQ. V was shortened by 2 bases and J by 0 bases, with 8 bases between the two germline ends. The CDR3 DNA is TGCGCCAGCAGCTTATCTACAGCGAACACCGGGGAGCTGTTTTTT. It is translated as CASSLSTANTGELFF.

This clonotype was detected a few times. The rearrangement uses TRBV12-3 or TRBV12-4 and TRBJ1-5, with unresolved D. The CDR3 is 15 residues long. V gave up 7 bases and J gave up 0 bases, with 13 bases separating them. The DNA of the CDR3 is TGTGCCAGCACCCCCCAAGGTTATAGCAATCAGCCCCAGCATTTT. Its translation is CASTPQGYSNQPQHF.

This clonotype was detected only a few times. The CDR3 DNA reads as TGTGCCAGCAGTGCTACAGGGAAGGGGGAGCTGTTTTTT. The encoded protein is CASSATGKGELFF. The V gene is TRBV12-3 or TRBV12-4, the J gene TRBJ2-2; the D gene is possibly TRBD1 (6 bases). Trimming took off 5 bases at V and 8 bases at J, with 12 bases between the two ends. The length of the CDR3 is 13 residues.

The chain joins TRBV5-1 to TRBJ2-7; TRBD1 matches at 7 bases. Germline trimming cut 2 bases from V and 6 bases from J; bases unmatched to any gene: 5. This CDR3 comprises 13 residues. Germline CDR1 SGHRS, CDR2 YFSETQ. In DNA form, the CDR3 reads TGCGCCAGCAGCTTAGGACAGGATGGCGAGCAGTACTTC. It encodes CASSLGQDGEQYF.

The rearrangement links TRBV10-3 to TRBJ2-7, with 12 bases aligning to TRBD1. CDR1 is ENHRY and CDR2 is SYGVKD in the germline V gene. This CDR3 region has 14 residues. Trimming removed 7 bases from V and 5 bases from J; junction bases left unmatched: 6. CDR3: CAINRGQGANEQYF. CDR3 DNA: TGTGCCATCAACCGGGGACAGGGGGCTAACGAGCAGTACTTC.

This clonotype was seen a few times. The chain joins TRBV20-1 to TRBJ2-1; 8 nucleotides match TRBD2. J was trimmed by 9 bases and V by 4 bases; bases with no gene match: 11. CDR3 length equals 14 residues. The germline gives CDR1 DFQATT, CDR2 SNEGSKA (reference sequence). CDR3 sequence reads: CSATPGGGRSEQFF. The DNA for the CDR3 is TGCAGTGCTACCCCCGGGGGGGGACGGAGTGAGCAGTTCTTC.

The CDR3 protein is CASNPYGGGAANQPQHF. The CDR3 DNA reads TGTGCCAGCAATCCTTATGGGGGGGGCGCGGCCAATCAGCCCCAGCATTTT. The chain recombines TRBV6-1 with TRBJ1-5; a possible D gene is TRBD1 (6 bases). Germline CDR1 MNHNS, CDR2 SASEGT. The CDR3 covers 17 residues. Trimming cost V 7 bases and J 3 bases, with 22 bases left between them.

This clonotype has only a few counts. This CDR3 reads CSVEGPGGDTQYF. The CDR3, as DNA: TGCAGCGTTGAAGGGCCCGGCGGGGATACGCAGTATTTT. The chain combines TRBV29-1 with TRBJ2-3, with a tentative D call TRBD2 (5 bases). The CDR3 runs to 13 residues. The V gene lost 1 base and the J gene lost 6 bases, with 11 bases spanning the gap. Germline V CDR1 and CDR2: SQVTM, ANQGSEA.

The chain has TRBV3-1 and TRBJ2-7; 13 positions agree with TRBD2. The germline V gene encodes CDR1 LGHDT and CDR2 YNNKEL (reference sequence). With V trimmed by 4 bases and J by 3 bases, 6 bases remained unmatched. This CDR3 spans 16 amino acids. The CDR3: CASSPRTSGGLYEQYF. As DNA, the CDR3 is TGTGCCAGCAGCCCTCGGACTAGCGGGGGCCTCTACGAGCAGTACTTC.

V is TRBV5-5 and J is TRBJ1-1; no reliable D call. Trimming stripped 0 bases from V and 3 bases from J, with 6 bases between. From germline, CDR1 is SGHKS and CDR2 YYEKEE (reference sequence). The CDR3 length is 13 residues. CDR3 amino acids: CASSLDQDTEAFF. CDR3 DNA sequence: TGTGCCAGCAGCTTGGATCAGGACACTGAAGCTTTCTTT.

At least ten counts were recorded for this clonotype. The chain uses TRBV7-2 and TRBJ1-2, with 8 bases lining up with TRBD1. With 1 base clipped from V and 8 bases from J, the junction kept 9 bases outside the gene matches. Looked up from germline, CDR1 is SGHTA and CDR2 is FQGNSA. The length of the CDR3 is 15 residues. This CDR3 reads CASSLVVQGASGYTF. The CDR3 DNA follows: TGTGCCAGCAGCTTAGTGGTGCAGGGGGCTTCAGGCTACACCTTC.

This clonotype was counted many times. CDR3 nucleotide sequence: TGTGCCAGCAGAAAAACAGGGGGAGCGAACTATGGCTACACCTTC. Amino acid sequence: CASRKTGGANYGYTF. The rearrangement uses TRBV12-3 or TRBV12-4 and TRBJ1-2, with TRBD1 matching 8 bases. Unmatched junction bases numbered 8, after V lost 6 bases and J lost 2 bases. The CDR3 sequence is 15 residues long.

This clonotype has only a few counts. The genes are TRBV20-1 and TRBJ2-2; 8 bases map to TRBD2. The germline V gene has CDR1 DFQATT and CDR2 SNEGSKA (reference sequence). The ends lost 1 base at V and 1 base at J; junction bases unmatched: 5. This CDR3 is 16 amino acids long. CDR3 sequence reads: CSARGRGGRNTGELFF. In nucleotides, the CDR3 is TGCAGTGCTAGAGGCCGGGGGGGGAGGAACACCGGGGAGCTGTTTTTT.

The V and J genes are TRBV6-2 or TRBV6-3 and TRBJ2-3; D is unclear. The V gene lost 2 bases and the J gene lost 9 bases, with 12 bases spanning the gap. The CDR3 contains 13 residues. Per germline, CDR1 MNHEY and CDR2 SVGEGT. CDR3 in amino acids: CASSYAGSRTQYF. The CDR3 nucleotides read TGTGCCAGCAGTTACGCCGGCAGTCGCACGCAGTATTTT.

V is TRBV30 and J is TRBJ1-6, with D unresolved. Trimming took 5 bases from V and 7 from J, leaving 9 bases between them. The CDR3 runs 12 residues. Looked up from germline, CDR1 is GTSNPN and CDR2 is SVGIG (reference sequence). The CDR3, as DNA: TGTGCCTGGGATCCGGGGAATTCACCCCTCCACTTT. It translates to CAWDPGNSPLHF.

The V call is TRBV20-1, the J call TRBJ2-5, with D unclear. Per the germline V gene, CDR1 is DFQATT and CDR2 is SNEGSKA (reference sequence). The V end lost 1 base, the J end lost 5 bases, and 8 bases lay between the germline ends. The CDR3 has 12 amino acids. CDR3 sequence (DNA): TGCAGTGCTAGAGGTCAGCCGGAGACCCAGTACTTC. Residues: CSARGQPETQYF.

The rearrangement joins TRBV20-1 to TRBJ2-6; 8 nucleotides agree with TRBD1. This CDR3 region has 18 residues. V was pared by 3 bases and J by 0 bases, with 10 bases of the junction left unmatched. Germline loops: CDR1 DFQATT, CDR2 SNEGSKA (reference sequence). CDR3 sequence: CSASSRQGSHSGANVLTF. CDR3 nucleotide sequence: TGCAGTGCTAGTTCCCGACAGGGGTCCCACTCTGGGGCCAACGTCCTGACTTTC.

The chain has TRBV20-1 and TRBJ2-5; D is ambiguous. Germline CDR1 DFQATT, CDR2 SNEGSKA (reference sequence). V lost 0 bases and J 5 bases, leaving 13 bases between the germline ends. CDR3 length: 14 amino acids. The DNA of the CDR3 is TGCAGTGCTAGAGATCTCATCCGGGTGGAGACCCAGTACTTC. Translated, it gives CSARDLIRVETQYF.

In this sample, this clonotype turned up once. The genes are TRBV7-2 and TRBJ2-2; D gene unclear. The CDR3 totals 15 residues. V lost 0 bases to trimming and J lost 6 bases, with 11 bases between them. In germline, CDR1 is SGHTA, CDR2 FQGNSA. The CDR3 region is CASSLARSLSGELFF. CDR3 DNA sequence: TGTGCCAGCAGCTTAGCTAGGAGTCTGTCCGGGGAGCTGTTTTTT.

This clonotype was seen a few times. The gene calls are TRBV25-1 and TRBJ2-2, with 8 nucleotides matching TRBD2. V shed 3 bases and J 4 bases; nucleotides not matched to a gene: 10. CDR3 length: 17 amino acids. From germline, CDR1 is MGHDK and CDR2 SYGVNS. The CDR3 is CASSEVGLAGRTGELFF. CDR3 in DNA: TGTGCCAGCAGTGAGGTCGGTTTAGCGGGACGCACCGGGGAGCTGTTTTTT.

This clonotype came up a few times. The gene calls are TRBV20-1 and TRBJ2-5; D not resolved. Trimming pared 3 bases from V and 7 bases from J, leaving 9 bases between. There are 11 residues in the CDR3. Per germline, CDR1 DFQATT and CDR2 SNEGSKA (reference sequence). CDR3 residues: CSASPDRTQYF. As DNA, the CDR3 is TGCAGTGCTAGTCCCGACCGGACCCAGTACTTC.